A single sample gave rise to the 32 T cell receptor beta chains below, sequenced in a study of blood T cell repertoires in COVID-19. Generated by immunoSEQ multiplex PCR, the TCRdb table keeps only in-frame clones and is missing some. The repertoire has 150,000 or so clones, roughly 87% of them found once; the top ten carry 6% to 7.5%. Sequencing was done on a sample of PBMCs or T cells enriched from blood (not recorded which). These receptors were obtained from a woman in her forties or fifties who had recovered from COVID-19.

The chain employs TRBV4-2 and TRBJ2-7, with TRBD1 matching over 10 bases. The J segment lost 4 bases and the V segment lost 3 bases, leaving 9 bases of the junction unmatched. The CDR3 spans 16 residues. The V gene's germline CDR1 is LGHNA and CDR2 YNFKEQ. The CDR3: CASSQEPGQGQYEQYF. In DNA form, the CDR3 reads TGTGCCAGCAGCCAGGAGCCGGGACAGGGGCAATACGAGCAGTACTTC.

The CDR3 spells CASRSSGVNEQFF. CDR3 in DNA: TGTGCCAGCAGGTCTAGCGGGGTCAATGAGCAGTTCTTC. This chain links TRBV6-5 with TRBJ2-1; 9 bases are shared with TRBD2. The CDR3 is made up of 13 amino acids. Looked up from germline, CDR1 is MNHEY and CDR2 is SVGAGI. V gave up 6 bases and J gave up 6 bases; unmatched junction bases: 3.

The V and J genes are TRBV4-3 and TRBJ2-7; D remains unclear. Germline V lookup: CDR1 LGHNA, CDR2 YSLEER. V was trimmed by 0 bases and J by 3 bases, leaving 9 bases between them. The CDR3 is 14 amino acids. For the CDR3, the DNA is TGCGCCAGCAGCCAAGAGATATCAGACTACGAGCAGTACTTC. Translating it yields CASSQEISDYEQYF.

The chain employs TRBV5-1 and TRBJ1-1; D not certain. Per the germline V gene, CDR1 is SGHRS and CDR2 is YFSETQ. Between the trimmed V and J ends, which lost 2 bases and 1 base, there was a span of 6 bases. CDR3 length equals 13 residues. The CDR3 here is CASSLQSNTEAFF. The CDR3 nucleotides read TGCGCCAGCAGCTTACAATCGAACACTGAAGCTTTCTTT.

This clone was observed a handful of times. The rearrangement links TRBV5-1 to TRBJ1-3, with TRBD1 matching 9 bases. The CDR3 is 17 residues long. V lost 0 bases, J lost 1 base, and 5 bases stayed unmatched. Looked up from germline, CDR1 is SGHRS and CDR2 is YFSETQ. Here the CDR3 DNA reads TGCGCCAGCAGCTTGGAAGGGACAGGGAATTCTGGAAACACCATATATTTT. Its translation is CASSLEGTGNSGNTIYF.

This chain joins TRBV14 and TRBJ1-5, with D uncertain. The V end lost 4 bases, the J end lost 0 bases, and 4 bases lay between the germline ends. The CDR3 runs 13 residues. Germline V gene sequence: CDR1 SGHDN, CDR2 FVKESK. The CDR3: CASSLNSNQPQHF. CDR3 sequence (DNA): TGTGCCAGCAGCCTAAATAGCAATCAGCCCCAGCATTTT.

The rearrangement joins TRBV4-3 to TRBJ2-4, with D unclear. This CDR3 comprises 16 residues. Looked up from germline, CDR1 is LGHNA and CDR2 is YSLEER. V lost 4 bases and J 1 base, leaving 14 bases between the germline ends. CDR3 in amino acids: CASSPSGPLAKNIQYF. The CDR3 region has the DNA TGCGCCAGCAGCCCCTCAGGCCCATTGGCCAAAAACATTCAGTACTTC.

V is TRBV3-1 (or the pseudogene TRBV3-2) and J is TRBJ1-6; the match to TRBD1 covers 9 bases. The V gene end was trimmed by 3 bases and the J gene end by 8 bases; junction bases not matched to a gene: 2. The CDR3 is 14 amino acids. Germline loops: CDR1 LGHDT, CDR2 YNNKEL (reference sequence). The CDR3 DNA reads as TGTGCCAGCAGCCACCGGGACAGGGATTCACCCCTCCACTTT. Amino acid sequence: CASSHRDRDSPLHF.

This rearrangement joins TRBV28 to TRBJ2-1; perhaps TRBD2 as D (5 bases). Per germline, CDR1 MDHEN and CDR2 SYDVKM. The V end lost 11 bases, the J end lost 0 bases, and 20 bases lay between the germline ends. The length of the CDR3 is 16 residues. The CDR3 DNA sequence: TGTGCCGCCACTAGACCTACAGCAATCTCCTACAATGAGCAGTTCTTC. It yields the protein CAATRPTAISYNEQFF.

CDR3 sequence (DNA): TGTGCCAGCAGGCGACAGGGACGGGTGGATCAGCCCCAGCATTTT. Its translation: CASRRQGRVDQPQHF. V usage is TRBV6-5 and J usage is TRBJ1-5, with 7 nucleotides matching TRBD1. The germline gives CDR1 MNHEY, CDR2 SVGAGI. J was trimmed by 5 bases and V by 6 bases; bases with no gene match: 10. The CDR3 covers 15 residues.

The chain combines TRBV5-1 with TRBJ2-1; 7 nucleotides match TRBD2. Germline loops: CDR1 SGHRS, CDR2 YFSETQ. The CDR3 length is 16 residues. The ends lost 4 bases at V and 9 bases at J; junction bases unmatched: 16. The CDR3 reads CASSPAIGLEVGEQFF. The DNA of the CDR3 is TGCGCCAGCAGCCCGGCGATCGGACTAGAGGTCGGTGAGCAGTTCTTC.

This sequence joins TRBV27 and TRBJ2-7; 16 nucleotides match TRBD2. Germline CDR1 reads MNHEY; CDR2 reads SMNVEV (reference sequence). The CDR3 spans 17 residues. Losses at the gene ends were 6 bases for V and 5 bases for J; bases not matched to a gene: 10. CDR3 sequence: CASRALGLAGGPDEQYF. As DNA, the CDR3 is TGTGCCAGCAGAGCCTTGGGACTAGCGGGAGGGCCAGACGAGCAGTACTTC.

V and J are TRBV28 and TRBJ2-7; D may be TRBD2 (6 bases). From germline, CDR1 is MDHEN and CDR2 SYDVKM. Trimming pared 4 bases from V and 4 bases from J, leaving 11 bases between. This CDR3 has 13 residues. The CDR3 is CASSSGGKYEQYF. For the CDR3, the DNA is TGTGCCAGCAGTTCCGGAGGGAAGTACGAGCAGTACTTC.

The gene calls are TRBV29-1 and TRBJ2-7; 7 bases fit TRBD1. Germline trimming cut 8 bases from V and 6 bases from J; bases unmatched to any gene: 13. Germline lookup yields CDR1 SQVTM and CDR2 ANQGSEA. The CDR3 consists of 13 residues. CDR3 sequence reads: CSPLADHRGEQYF. In DNA form, the CDR3 reads TGCAGCCCTCTCGCCGACCACAGGGGCGAGCAGTACTTC.

The J gene is TRBJ1-6, the V gene TRBV4-3, with 7 bases matching TRBD1. Per the germline V gene, CDR1 is LGHNA and CDR2 is YSLEER. The V and J ends lost 4 bases and 5 bases, in that order; junction bases with no gene match: 5. The CDR3 is 15 residues long. CDR3 residues: CASSLGTEDNSPLHF. In DNA, the CDR3 is TGCGCCAGCAGCCTCGGGACAGAAGATAATTCACCCCTCCACTTT.

V usage is TRBV4-1 and J usage is TRBJ2-3, with 8 nucleotides matching TRBD1. The CDR3 runs to 15 residues. V lost 1 base to trimming and J lost 5 bases; unmatched junction nucleotides: 5. Germline V lookup: CDR1 MGHRA, CDR2 YSYEKL. The DNA for the CDR3 is TGCGCCAGCAGCCAAGGGGACAGGAGAATAGATACGCAGTATTTT. It is translated as CASSQGDRRIDTQYF.

This chain connects TRBV2 to TRBJ2-2; 9 bases match TRBD1. Germline V gives CDR1 SNHLY, CDR2 FYNNEI. The CDR3 has 15 amino acids. The ends lost 4 bases at V and 0 bases at J; junction bases unmatched: 0. The CDR3 protein is CASSGTGANTGELFF. The CDR3 DNA reads as TGTGCCAGCAGTGGGACAGGGGCGAACACCGGGGAGCTGTTTTTT.

This clone has a single count. The V and J genes are TRBV4-1 and TRBJ1-3, with D tentatively TRBD1 (6 bases). CDR3 length: 17 residues. V lost 1 base, J lost 4 bases, and 17 bases lay in between. Germline CDR1 reads MGHRA; CDR2 reads YSYEKL. CDR3 amino acids: CASSQGPQGSAGNTIYF. CDR3 coding DNA: TGCGCCAGCAGCCAAGGACCACAGGGATCCGCCGGAAACACCATATATTTT.

As DNA, the CDR3 is TGTGCCAGCAGTTTAACTAGCGGGAACTACGAGCAGTACTTC. Amino acids: CASSLTSGNYEQYF. The chain joins TRBV27 to TRBJ2-7; 10 bases line up with TRBD2. Trimming took 2 bases from V and 3 from J; bases not matched to a gene: 1. The CDR3 contains 14 residues. The germline V gene encodes CDR1 MNHEY and CDR2 SMNVEV (reference sequence).

V is TRBV6-2 or TRBV6-3 and J is TRBJ2-2; tentatively, D is TRBD2 (5 bases). There are 17 residues in the CDR3. CDR1 is MNHEY and CDR2 is SVGEGT in the germline V gene. The V gene lost 7 bases and the J gene lost 7 bases, with 25 bases spanning the gap. The CDR3 DNA sequence: TGTGCCAGCAACCCGATGATTAGACACCCCCGGGACGGGGAGCTGTTTTTT. Protein product: CASNPMIRHPRDGELFF.

The chain recombines TRBV18 with TRBJ1-1; 8 bases line up with TRBD1. V lost 5 bases and J lost 3; bases outside the gene matches: 2. The germline V gene encodes CDR1 KGHSH and CDR2 LQKENI. The CDR3 length is 13 residues. In DNA form, the CDR3 reads TGTGCCAGCTCAGGGACAGGTTACACTGAAGCTTTCTTT. It specifies CASSGTGYTEAFF.

This clone came up a few times. The chain has TRBV3-1 (or the pseudogene TRBV3-2) and TRBJ2-7; 11 bases are shared with TRBD1. The CDR3 totals 13 residues. Trimming cost V 3 bases and J 8 bases; bases outside gene matches: 3. Per germline, CDR1 LGHDT and CDR2 YNNKEL (reference sequence). In DNA, the CDR3 is TGTGCCAGCAGCCACGGGACAGGGGGGAAGCAGTACTTC. This translates into CASSHGTGGKQYF.

The genes are TRBV28 and TRBJ2-3, with 8 nucleotides matching TRBD1. The CDR3 has 14 residues. V dropped 6 bases and J dropped 1; count of bases not matched to a gene: 3. Germline V lookup: CDR1 MDHEN, CDR2 SYDVKM. The CDR3 sequence: CASRPQGGTDTQYF. As DNA, the CDR3 is TGTGCCAGCAGACCACAGGGGGGCACAGATACGCAGTATTTT.

This clone was counted once. V gene TRBV11-2 combines with J gene TRBJ2-7; 11 bases align to TRBD1. CDR1 is SGHAT, CDR2 FQNNGV, per germline. CDR3 length: 13 amino acids. The V gene end was trimmed by 8 bases and the J gene end by 6 bases; junction bases not matched to a gene: 6. The CDR3 DNA follows: TGTGCCAGCGGACAGGGGGCGCTTAGCGAGCAGTACTTC. This codes for CASGQGALSEQYF. Together with reference TRBV11-2 and TRBJ2-7, the CDR3 gives the full variable domain: EAGVAQSPRYKIIEKRQSVAFWCNPISGHATLYWYQQILGQGPKLLIQFQNNGVVDDSQLPKDRFSAERLKGVDSTLKIQPAKLEDSAVYLCASGQGALSEQYFGPGTRLTVT.

The rearrangement links TRBV9 to TRBJ2-1; TRBD2 aligns across 11 bases. J gave up 7 bases and V 0 bases, and 12 bases lay outside the gene matches. Germline values: CDR1 SGDLS, CDR2 YYNGEE. The length of the CDR3 is 18 residues. CDR3 in amino acids: CASSVADVYSGRGNEQFF. In DNA form, the CDR3 reads TGTGCCAGCAGCGTAGCTGATGTATATAGCGGGAGGGGGAATGAGCAGTTCTTC.

The chain is built from TRBV9 and TRBJ2-2, with TRBD2 matching 7 bases. This CDR3 spans 16 amino acids. Germline values: CDR1 SGDLS, CDR2 YYNGEE. After removal of 3 bases from V and 0 bases from J, the junction contained 5 bases not matched to a gene. CDR3 sequence reads: CASSAPGLANTGELFF. The DNA for the CDR3 is TGTGCCAGCAGCGCGCCCGGACTAGCGAACACCGGGGAGCTGTTTTTT. Drawing the rest from reference TRBV9 and TRBJ2-2, the complete variable domain is DSGVTQTPKHLITATGQRVTLRCSPRSGDLSVYWYQQSLDQGLQFLIQYYNGEERAKGNILERFSAQQFPDLHSELNLSSLELGDSALYFCASSAPGLANTGELFFGEGSRLTVL.

The J gene is TRBJ1-4, the V gene TRBV28; TRBD1 aligns across 9 bases. CDR3 length equals 14 residues. Trimming removed 4 bases from V and 6 bases from J; junction bases left unmatched: 3. Germline lookup yields CDR1 MDHEN and CDR2 SYDVKM. The CDR3 DNA is TGTGCCAGCAGTTCACAGGGGGCAGATGAAAAACTGTTTTTT. Translated, it gives CASSSQGADEKLFF.

V is TRBV28 and J is TRBJ1-1; 8 bases fit TRBD1. The V segment lost 4 bases and the J segment 3 bases; nucleotides outside the gene matches: 10. The V gene's germline CDR1 is MDHEN and CDR2 SYDVKM. CDR3 length: 16 amino acids. CDR3 protein: CASSSPRGLTYTEAFF. The DNA for the CDR3 is TGTGCCAGCAGTTCCCCCAGGGGGCTGACGTACACTGAAGCTTTCTTT.

The rearrangement links TRBV11-2 to TRBJ1-1; D gene unclear. Germline V lookup: CDR1 SGHAT, CDR2 FQNNGV. The CDR3 extends over 13 amino acids. V was pared by 2 bases and J by 7 bases, with 11 bases between. The CDR3, as DNA: TGTGCCAGCAGCTTATCTTTATACGGTGAAGCTTTCTTT. The encoded protein is CASSLSLYGEAFF.

The V gene is TRBV3-1 (or the pseudogene TRBV3-2), the J gene TRBJ2-3; 10 nucleotides align to TRBD1. CDR1 and CDR2 from the germline V gene are LGHDT and YNNKEL (reference sequence). V was pared by 11 bases and J by 3 bases, with 14 bases of the junction left unmatched. The CDR3 extends over 16 amino acids. This chain's CDR3 is CASELPEDRGTDTQYF. CDR3 sequence (DNA): TGTGCCTCAGAACTCCCCGAGGACAGGGGGACAGATACGCAGTATTTT.

V usage is TRBV28 and J usage is TRBJ2-1, with D perhaps TRBD1 (5 bases). CDR3 length equals 12 residues. Germline V gene data show CDR1 as MDHEN and CDR2 as SYDVKM. The V gene lost 3 bases and the J gene lost 8 bases, with 8 bases spanning the gap. CDR3 DNA: TGTGCCAGCAGTTTCAGGGCAGATGAGCAGTTCTTC. It encodes CASSFRADEQFF. The variable domain in full, completed from reference TRBV28 and TRBJ2-1, reads DVKVTQSSRYLVKRTGEKVFLECVQDMDHENMFWYRQDPGLGLRLIYFSYDVKMKEKGDIPEGYSVSREKKERFSLILESASTNQTSMYLCASSFRADEQFFGPGTRLTVL.

V is TRBV7-8 and J is TRBJ1-6; D call uncertain. The V end was cut by 1 base, the J end by 10 bases, with 14 bases between. Germline values: CDR1 SGHVS, CDR2 FQNEAQ. CDR3 length: 15 residues. CDR3 loop: CASSLGVPGGSPLHF. The CDR3 region has the DNA TGTGCCAGCAGCTTAGGGGTCCCAGGTGGATCACCCCTCCACTTT.